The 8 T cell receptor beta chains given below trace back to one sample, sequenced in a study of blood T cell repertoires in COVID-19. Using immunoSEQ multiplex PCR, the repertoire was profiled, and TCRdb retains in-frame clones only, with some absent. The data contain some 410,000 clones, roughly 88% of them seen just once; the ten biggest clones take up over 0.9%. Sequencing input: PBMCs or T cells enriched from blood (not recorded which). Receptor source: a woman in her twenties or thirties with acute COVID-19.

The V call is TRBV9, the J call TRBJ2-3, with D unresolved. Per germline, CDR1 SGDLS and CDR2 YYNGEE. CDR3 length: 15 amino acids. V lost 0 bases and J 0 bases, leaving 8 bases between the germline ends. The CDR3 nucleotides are TGTGCCAGCAGCGTAGCTACGAGGAGCACAGATACGCAGTATTTT. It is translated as CASSVATRSTDTQYF.

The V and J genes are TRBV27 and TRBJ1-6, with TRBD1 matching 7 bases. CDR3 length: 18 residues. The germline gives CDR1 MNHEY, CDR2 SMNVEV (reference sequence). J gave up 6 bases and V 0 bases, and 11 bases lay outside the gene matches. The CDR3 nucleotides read TGTGCCAGCAGTTTATCGTTTCTCCGGGCAGGGGGTAATTCACCCCTCCACTTT. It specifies CASSLSFLRAGGNSPLHF.

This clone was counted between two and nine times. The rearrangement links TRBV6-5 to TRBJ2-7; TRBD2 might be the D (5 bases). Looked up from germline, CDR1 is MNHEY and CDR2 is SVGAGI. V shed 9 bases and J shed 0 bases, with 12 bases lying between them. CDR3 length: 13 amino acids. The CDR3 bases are TGTGCCAGTAGACGGGCGGGCTCCTACGAGCAGTACTTC. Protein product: CASRRAGSYEQYF.

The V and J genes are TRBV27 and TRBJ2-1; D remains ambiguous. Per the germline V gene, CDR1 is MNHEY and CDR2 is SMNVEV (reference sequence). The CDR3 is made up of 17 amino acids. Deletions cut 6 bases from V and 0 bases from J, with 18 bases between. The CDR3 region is CASRLYSVMSSYNEQFF. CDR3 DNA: TGTGCCAGCAGGCTTTATTCCGTGATGAGCTCCTACAATGAGCAGTTCTTC.

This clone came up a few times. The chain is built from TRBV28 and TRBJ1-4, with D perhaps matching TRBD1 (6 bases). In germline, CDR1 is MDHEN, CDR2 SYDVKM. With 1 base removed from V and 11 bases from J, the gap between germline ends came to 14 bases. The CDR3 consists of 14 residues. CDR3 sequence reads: CASSLSGAVKKLFF. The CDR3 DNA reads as TGTGCCAGCAGTTTATCAGGGGCGGTGAAGAAACTGTTTTTT.

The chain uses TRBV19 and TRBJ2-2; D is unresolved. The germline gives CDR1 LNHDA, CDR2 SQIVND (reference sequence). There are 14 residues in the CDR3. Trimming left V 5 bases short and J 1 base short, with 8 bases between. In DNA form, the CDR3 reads TGTGCCAGTAGTCTCCCAGGGAACACCGGGGAGCTGTTTTTT. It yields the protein CASSLPGNTGELFF.

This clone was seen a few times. CDR3 DNA sequence: TGTGCCAGCAGCCCTCGGGACAGCGACGAGCAGTACTTC. Translating it yields CASSPRDSDEQYF. The chain has TRBV7-9 and TRBJ2-7; 7 positions match TRBD1. The CDR3 is made up of 13 amino acids. The germline V gene has CDR1 SEHNR and CDR2 FQNEAQ (reference sequence). The junction had 6 bases not matched to a gene; V was cut back by 5 bases and J by 5 bases.

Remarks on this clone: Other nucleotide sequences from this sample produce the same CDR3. CDR3 residues: CASSPGVQETQYF. CDR3 sequence (DNA): TGTGCCAGCTCACCCGGGGTTCAAGAGACCCAGTACTTC. J is TRBJ2-5 and V is TRBV18; possibly TRBD2 for D (5 bases). This CDR3 has 13 residues. Trimming took 3 bases from V and 2 from J, leaving 7 bases between them. Germline values: CDR1 KGHSH, CDR2 LQKENI. Together with reference TRBV18 and TRBJ2-5, the CDR3 gives the full variable domain: NAGVMQNPRHLVRRRGQEARLRCSPMKGHSHVYWYRQLPEEGLKFMVYLQKENIIDESGMPKERFSAEFPKEGPSILRIQQVVRGDSAAYFCASSPGVQETQYFGPGTRLLVL.